Shown below are 12 T cell receptor beta chains from a single sample sequenced in a study of siplizumab effects on memory and regulatory T cells. Only in-frame clones appear in the TCRdb table, and some are missing; sequencing was by immunoSEQ multiplex PCR. Among around 100,000 clones listed, about 93% were seen once. The sample was Tregs sorted from blood. These receptors were obtained from a human donor in good health.

V and J are TRBV18 and TRBJ1-1; D might be TRBD1 (6 bases). This CDR3 region has 12 residues. V was shortened by 6 bases and J by 8 bases, with 13 bases between the two germline ends. Germline CDR1 KGHSH, CDR2 LQKENI. The CDR3 sequence: CASSPTGTEAFF. The DNA for the CDR3 is TGTGCCAGCTCCCCCACCGGGACAGAAGCTTTCTTT.

V gene TRBV5-1 combines with J gene TRBJ2-2; 10 bases are shared with TRBD2. The CDR3 length is 15 residues. Losses at the gene ends were 6 bases for V and 3 bases for J; bases not matched to a gene: 5. CDR1 is SGHRS and CDR2 is YFSETQ in the germline V gene. CDR3 sequence reads: CASKPSGSYTGELFF. CDR3 DNA: TGCGCCAGCAAACCTAGCGGGAGCTACACCGGGGAGCTGTTTTTT.

This chain uses TRBV7-3 with TRBJ1-1, with TRBD1 matching over 10 bases. The CDR3 is 16 residues long. V was pared by 5 bases and J by 0 bases, with 6 bases of the junction left unmatched. The V gene's germline CDR1 is SGHTA and CDR2 FQGTGA. CDR3 bases: TGTGCCAGCAGCCGGGGACAGGGGACTATGAACACTGAAGCTTTCTTT. Encoded protein: CASSRGQGTMNTEAFF.

The rearrangement links TRBV4-1 to TRBJ2-7, with 8 bases matching TRBD2. This CDR3 spans 16 amino acids. V lost 2 bases and J lost 7; bases outside the gene matches: 13. Germline V gene sequence: CDR1 MGHRA, CDR2 YSYEKL. The CDR3 here is CASSQTSGRVRGEQYF. CDR3 nucleotides: TGCGCCAGCAGCCAAACTAGCGGCCGGGTACGGGGAGAGCAGTACTTC.

The V gene is TRBV10-3, the J gene TRBJ2-1; D ambiguous. The CDR3 consists of 13 residues. Germline V gene lookup returns CDR1 ENHRY and CDR2 SYGVKD. V was cut by 8 bases and J by 6 bases, with 14 bases left in between. Written as DNA, the CDR3 is TGTGCCATCCTTACGCCGGGCGTCAATGAGCAGTTCTTC. This encodes CAILTPGVNEQFF.

The DNA of the CDR3 is TGTGCCAGCAGTTTTGCAGGCGGGGAAAAACTGTTTTTT. Its protein product is CASSFAGGEKLFF. The chain employs TRBV27 and TRBJ1-4; D is unresolved. Trimming took off 3 bases at V and 8 bases at J, with 10 bases between the two ends. The CDR3 runs 13 residues. The germline gives CDR1 MNHEY, CDR2 SMNVEV (reference sequence). The entire variable domain, with the rest obtained from reference TRBV27 and TRBJ1-4, is as follows: EAQVTQNPRYLITVTGKKLTVTCSQNMNHEYMSWYRQDPGLGLRQIYYSMNVEVTDKGDVPEGYKVSRKEKRNFPLILESPSPNQTSLYFCASSFAGGEKLFFGSGTQLSVL.

This clone has just one count. This rearrangement joins TRBV5-1 to TRBJ1-4; D ambiguous. V lost 8 bases, J lost 5 bases, and 13 bases lay in between. The germline V gene has CDR1 SGHRS and CDR2 YFSETQ. There are 13 residues in the CDR3. The CDR3 loop reads CASRGFQNEKLFF. Here the CDR3 DNA reads TGCGCCAGTCGGGGATTTCAGAATGAAAAACTGTTTTTT.

The chain has TRBV19 and TRBJ2-1; D possibly corresponds to TRBD2 (5 bases). V was pared by 3 bases and J by 3 bases, with 9 bases between. The CDR3 has 14 amino acids. The germline V gene has CDR1 LNHDA and CDR2 SQIVND (reference sequence). For the CDR3, the DNA is TGTGCCAGTAGTATTCCCGGGAACTACAATGAGCAGTTCTTC. Translating gives CASSIPGNYNEQFF.

This rearrangement joins TRBV5-4 to TRBJ2-6, with D possibly being TRBD2 (6 bases). Germline V gene sequence: CDR1 SGHNT, CDR2 YYREEE (reference sequence). This CDR3 is built from 16 residues. The V end was cut by 3 bases, the J end by 0 bases, with 10 bases between. The CDR3 reads CASSYWTTSGANVLTF. The CDR3, as DNA: TGTGCCAGCAGCTACTGGACTACCTCTGGGGCCAACGTCCTGACTTTC.

V usage is TRBV6-5 and J usage is TRBJ1-5; D is ambiguous. Germline V gives CDR1 MNHEY, CDR2 SVGAGI. V shed 6 bases and J shed 5 bases, with 14 bases lying between them. The CDR3 contains 14 residues. The DNA for the CDR3 is TGTGCCAGCAGCTTAGGACGGAGTCATCAGCCCCAGCATTTT. This encodes CASSLGRSHQPQHF.

This clone occurred once. This chain connects TRBV28 to TRBJ1-5, with D perhaps TRBD1 (5 bases). Germline CDR1 is MDHEN and CDR2 is SYDVKM. V dropped 4 bases and J dropped 4 bases, with 14 bases sitting between them. The CDR3 is 15 amino acids. The CDR3 protein is CASSSGGGGNQPQHF. Here the CDR3 DNA reads TGTGCCAGCAGTTCCGGGGGTGGGGGGAATCAGCCCCAGCATTTT. Full variable domain (missing parts from reference TRBV28 and TRBJ1-5): DVKVTQSSRYLVKRTGEKVFLECVQDMDHENMFWYRQDPGLGLRLIYFSYDVKMKEKGDIPEGYSVSREKKERFSLILESASTNQTSMYLCASSSGGGGNQPQHFGDGTRLSIL.

The chain combines TRBV7-9 with TRBJ2-1, with D perhaps being TRBD1 or TRBD2 (5 bases each). In germline, CDR1 is SEHNR, CDR2 FQNEAQ (reference sequence). The V and J ends lost 5 bases and 15 bases respectively, with 14 bases between them. The CDR3 runs to 11 residues. In nucleotides, the CDR3 is TGTGCCAGCAGCCAAGTAGAGGGGAGGTTCTTC. This codes for CASSQVEGRFF.